The present T cell receptor beta chain was sequenced within a study of cytomegalovirus exposure and HLA in healthy donors. A single count supports this clone. This PCR relied on a set of 60 Vbeta primers and 13 Jbeta primers. The table came from immunoSEQ multiplex PCR; TCRdb's copy has only in-frame clones and leaves some out. This sample yields under 200,000 clones, of which approximately 71% are seen a single time; roughly 4.1% belongs to the top ten. This CDR3 spans 16 amino acids. The V and J ends lost 5 bases and 1 base respectively, with 17 bases between them. The germline V gene has CDR1 SNHLY and CDR2 FYNNEI.

Source material: PBMCs. The rearrangement joins TRBV2 to TRBJ1-1; TRBD1 might be the D (5 bases). This receptor was taken from a woman between 18 and 29 years old in good health and CMV-seropositive. The CDR3 here is CASSWVGAATNTEAFF. The CDR3 nucleotides are TGTGCCAGCAGTTGGGTAGGGGCGGCGACGAACACTGAAGCTTTCTTT.